What follows are 10 T cell receptor beta chains derived from one specimen sequenced in a study of cytomegalovirus exposure and HLA in healthy donors. Primers for the PCR totalled 60 Vbeta and 13 Jbeta. TCRdb's copy holds only in-frame clones and misses some; the assay was immunoSEQ multiplex PCR. There are roughly 160,000 clones in the sample; roughly three quarters occur only once, and around 3% lies in the top ten. Sequenced: PBMCs. All receptors come from a woman in her forties or fifties in good health and CMV-seropositive.

The genes are TRBV7-6 and TRBJ2-5, with D possibly matching TRBD1 (6 bases). Between the trimmed V and J ends, which lost 4 bases and 9 bases, there was a span of 24 bases. The CDR3 totals 16 residues. Germline CDR1 and CDR2: SGHVS and FNYEAQ. The CDR3 region is CASSSASGVGLTAQYF. The CDR3 region has the DNA TGTGCCAGCAGCTCGGCGTCAGGGGTGGGTCTTACGGCCCAGTACTTC.

The rearrangement links TRBV5-1 to TRBJ2-7; 7 nucleotides agree with TRBD1. The germline CDR1 and CDR2 sequences are SGHRS and YFSETQ. With 1 base clipped from V and 2 bases from J, the junction kept 3 bases outside the gene matches. CDR3 size: 14 residues. As DNA, the CDR3 is TGCGCCAGCAGCTTGCGACAGGGTACCTACGAGCAGTACTTC. It codes for CASSLRQGTYEQYF.

Comments on this clone: The junction differs from germline at one of its ends, possibly a read error. V usage is TRBV9 and J usage is TRBJ2-7, with unresolved D. The CDR3 covers 14 residues. Germline V gene sequence: CDR1 SGDLS, CDR2 YYNGEE. CDR3: CASSVAPLNYEHYF. Here the CDR3 DNA reads TGTGCCAGCAGCGTAGCCCCACTCAATTACGAGCACTACTTC.

This clone occurred a few times. The rearrangement joins TRBV10-3 to TRBJ2-2, with 10 positions matching TRBD2. Trimming cost V 3 bases and J 1 base; bases outside gene matches: 2. This CDR3 has 16 amino acids. CDR1 ENHRY and CDR2 SYGVKD come from the germline V gene. CDR3 sequence reads: CAISDQRGGNTGELFF. CDR3 nucleotides: TGTGCCATCAGTGACCAGCGGGGGGGGAACACCGGGGAGCTGTTTTTT.

The chain has TRBV29-1 and TRBJ2-7, with a possible D match to TRBD1 (6 bases). This CDR3 region has 13 residues. CDR1 is SQVTM, CDR2 ANQGSEA, per germline. The V end lost 5 bases, the J end lost 3 bases, and 14 bases lay between the germline ends. In nucleotides, the CDR3 is TGCAGCGTTATGACAGGCGCTTACTACGAGCAGTACTTC. This gives the protein CSVMTGAYYEQYF.

This rearrangement joins TRBV7-2 to TRBJ2-7; possibly TRBD2 for D (5 bases). CDR1 is SGHTA, CDR2 FQGNSA, per germline. Trimming removed 0 bases at V and 0 bases at J, with 6 bases between. The CDR3 consists of 14 residues. CDR3 nucleotide sequence: TGTGCCAGCAGCTTAGCCGGGGACTCCTACGAGCAGTACTTC. This gives the protein CASSLAGDSYEQYF.

This chain joins TRBV10-3 and TRBJ2-3; D gene ambiguous. V dropped 7 bases and J dropped 3 bases, with 23 bases sitting between them. CDR1 and CDR2 from the germline V gene are ENHRY and SYGVKD. The CDR3 contains 17 residues. This chain's CDR3 is CAITSDVGSPRTDTQYF. CDR3 DNA sequence: TGTGCCATCACCTCCGACGTTGGGTCCCCCAGGACAGATACGCAGTATTTT.

V and J are TRBV7-2 and TRBJ2-7; 9 positions agree with TRBD2. The CDR3 totals 15 residues. Per germline, CDR1 SGHTA and CDR2 FQGNSA. V lost 2 bases to trimming and J lost 3 bases; unmatched junction nucleotides: 5. The CDR3 loop is CASSLNLAGNYEQYF. The CDR3 region has the DNA TGTGCCAGCAGCTTAAACCTAGCGGGGAACTACGAGCAGTACTTC.

This clone was detected a few times. In DNA, the CDR3 is TGTGCCAGCAGTCCTCAAGGGACCGGGACTCGGGGCCAGCATTTT. Its protein product is CASSPQGTGTRGQHF. J is TRBJ1-5 and V is TRBV28; maybe TRBD1 (5 bases). Germline lookup yields CDR1 MDHEN and CDR2 SYDVKM. Trimming took 5 bases from V and 12 from J, leaving 23 bases between them. The CDR3 runs to 15 residues. Based on the CDR3 plus reference TRBV28 and TRBJ1-5, the full variable domain is DVKVTQSSRYLVKRTGEKVFLECVQDMDHENMFWYRQDPGLGLRLIYFSYDVKMKEKGDIPEGYSVSREKKERFSLILESASTNQTSMYLCASSPQGTGTRGQHFGDGTRLSIL.

This clone has more than one count but fewer than ten. V and J are TRBV6-6 and TRBJ1-1, with 10 bases aligning to TRBD1. Trimming cost V 5 bases and J 6 bases; bases outside gene matches: 3. CDR1 and CDR2 from the germline V gene are MNHNY and SVGAGI (reference sequence). The CDR3 has 13 residues. CDR3 in DNA: TGTGCCAGCAGTACAGGACAGGGGGCTGAAGCTTTCTTT. Translation: CASSTGQGAEAFF.